This TCR beta chain was retrieved from a study of identical twins. TCRdb ran MiXCR on the 5' RACE reads and lists one entry per CDR3 protein. The sample carries 500,000 to 600,000 distinct CDR3 sequences, approximately 22% recorded once. The CDR3 extends over 16 amino acids. The V and J ends lost 3 bases and 4 bases, in that order; junction bases with no gene match: 9. The germline CDR1 and CDR2 sequences are SGDLS and YYNGEE. Only one count was recorded for this clonotype. The sample was also linked to a second study, of T cells expressing NK-cell markers.

The chain joins TRBV9 to TRBJ2-1; TRBD2 matches 8 bases. This clonotype was obtained from a woman between 18 and 30 years old in good health. The specimen sequenced was CD4+ T cells sorted from blood. The CDR3 DNA reads as TGTGCCAGCAGCGCCGGATCTAGCGGGCAATACAATGAGCAGTTCTTC. As protein: CASSAGSSGQYNEQFF.